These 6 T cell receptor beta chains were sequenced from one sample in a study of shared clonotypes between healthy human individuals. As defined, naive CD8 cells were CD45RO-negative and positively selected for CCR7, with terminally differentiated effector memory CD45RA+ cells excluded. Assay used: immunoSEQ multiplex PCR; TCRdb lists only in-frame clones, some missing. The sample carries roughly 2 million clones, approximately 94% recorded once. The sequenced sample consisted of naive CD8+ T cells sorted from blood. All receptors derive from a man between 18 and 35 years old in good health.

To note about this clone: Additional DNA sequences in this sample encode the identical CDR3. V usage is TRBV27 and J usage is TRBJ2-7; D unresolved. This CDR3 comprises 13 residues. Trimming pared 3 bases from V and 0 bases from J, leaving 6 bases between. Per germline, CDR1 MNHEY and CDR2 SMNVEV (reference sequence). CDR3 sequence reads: CASSLTGSYEQYF. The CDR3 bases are TGTGCCAGCAGTTTGACGGGCTCCTACGAGCAGTACTTC.

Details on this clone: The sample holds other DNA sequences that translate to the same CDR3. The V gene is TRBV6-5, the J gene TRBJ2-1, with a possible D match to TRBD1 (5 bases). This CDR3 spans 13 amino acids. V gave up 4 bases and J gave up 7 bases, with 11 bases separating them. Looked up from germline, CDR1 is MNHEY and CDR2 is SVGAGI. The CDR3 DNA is TGTGCCAGCAGTTTTACAGGAGATAATGAGCAGTTCTTC. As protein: CASSFTGDNEQFF.

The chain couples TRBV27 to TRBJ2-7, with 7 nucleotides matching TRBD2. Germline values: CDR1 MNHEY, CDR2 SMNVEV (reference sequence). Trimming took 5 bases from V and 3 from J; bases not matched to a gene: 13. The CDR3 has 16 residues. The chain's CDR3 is CASSPSSGPRIYEQYF. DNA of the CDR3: TGTGCCAGCAGTCCCTCTAGCGGCCCCCGGATCTACGAGCAGTACTTC.

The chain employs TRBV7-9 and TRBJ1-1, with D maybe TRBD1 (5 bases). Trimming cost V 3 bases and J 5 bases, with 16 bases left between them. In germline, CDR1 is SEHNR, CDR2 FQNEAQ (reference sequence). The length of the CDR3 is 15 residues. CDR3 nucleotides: TGTGCCAGCAGCTTCGGGGTCGGGGGTTGGACTGAAGCTTTCTTT. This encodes CASSFGVGGWTEAFF. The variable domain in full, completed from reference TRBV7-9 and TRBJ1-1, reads DTGVSQNPRHKITKRGQNVTFRCDPISEHNRLYWYRQTLGQGPEFLTYFQNEAQLEKSRLLSDRFSAERPKGSFSTLEIQRTEQGDSAMYLCASSFGVGGWTEAFFGQGTRLTVV.

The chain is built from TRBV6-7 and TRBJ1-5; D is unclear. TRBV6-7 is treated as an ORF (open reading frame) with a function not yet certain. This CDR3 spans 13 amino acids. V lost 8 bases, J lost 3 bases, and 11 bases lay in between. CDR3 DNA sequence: TGTGCCAGCGACCCGGCGGCCAATCAGCCCCAGCATTTT. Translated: CASDPAANQPQHF.

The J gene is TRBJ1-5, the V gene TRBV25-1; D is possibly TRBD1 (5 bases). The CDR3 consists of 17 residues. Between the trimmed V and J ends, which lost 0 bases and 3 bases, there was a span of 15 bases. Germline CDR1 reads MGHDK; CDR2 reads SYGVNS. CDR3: CASSEYGTRPHNQPQHF. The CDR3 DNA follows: TGTGCCAGCAGTGAATACGGGACCCGGCCCCACAATCAGCCCCAGCATTTT.